This is a list of T cell receptor beta chains from one sample in a study of CD8+ T cells in alopecia areata. The table came from immunoSEQ multiplex PCR; TCRdb's copy has only in-frame clones and leaves some out. The table shows 150,000 to 200,000 clones, with roughly 63% occurring only once. Material: CD4+ T cells sorted from blood, obtained between weeks 55 and 65, from a patient treated with tofacitinib. These receptors were taken from a human donor with alopecia areata. Each CDR3 is given with its conserved first and last residue. D genes are given only for firm matches. Not every row has a clone size; where given, it reads once, few, many or a size class.

V: TRBV6-5; J: TRBJ2-5; D: NA; size: NA; CDR3: CASSPTDETQYF; DNA: TGTGCCAGCAGTCCAACAGACGAGACCCAGTACTTC
V: TRBV30; J: TRBJ1-6; D: NA; size: NA; CDR3: CAKQDSDNSPLHF; DNA: TGTGCCAAGCAGGACAGCGATAATTCACCCCTCCACTTT
V: TRBV5-1; J: TRBJ2-7; D: TRBD1; size: NA; CDR3: CASSWDRPAYEQYF; DNA: TGCGCCAGCAGCTGGGACAGGCCTGCCTACGAGCAGTACTTC
V: TRBV5-4; J: TRBJ2-5; D: NA; size: NA; CDR3: CASSLGNVGETQYF; DNA: TGTGCCAGCAGCTTGGGAAACGTAGGAGAGACCCAGTACTTC
V: TRBV29-1; J: TRBJ1-2; D: TRBD1; size: NA; CDR3: CSVENSRGNYGYTF; DNA: TGCAGCGTTGAGAACTCCAGGGGGAACTATGGCTACACCTTC
V: TRBV29-1; J: TRBJ2-7; D: TRBD1; size: few; CDR3: CSVWDRAHEQYF; DNA: TGCAGCGTTTGGGACAGGGCCCACGAGCAGTACTTC
V: TRBV28; J: TRBJ2-1; D: NA; size: NA; CDR3: CASRRSSDSSYNEQFF; DNA: TGTGCCAGCAGACGATCATCGGACAGTTCCTACAATGAGCAGTTCTTC
V: TRBV10-3; J: TRBJ2-5; D: TRBD2; size: many; CDR3: CATGLAGGSKTQYF; DNA: TGTGCCACCGGACTAGCGGGGGGCTCAAAGACCCAGTACTTC
V: TRBV5-1; J: TRBJ2-2; D: TRBD2; size: NA; CDR3: CASSSGGTGELFF; DNA: TGCGCCTCATCTAGCGGGGGCACCGGGGAGCTGTTTTTT
V: TRBV7-2; J: TRBJ2-7; D: TRBD2; size: NA; CDR3: CASSSGRDYSYEQYF; DNA: TGTGCCAGCAGCTCAGGGAGGGACTACTCCTACGAGCAGTACTTC
V: TRBV7-3; J: TRBJ2-4; D: NA; size: NA; CDR3: CASSLDFKGIQYF; DNA: TGTGCCAGCAGCTTAGATTTCAAGGGCATTCAGTACTTC
V: TRBV4-2; J: TRBJ1-1; D: NA; size: NA; CDR3: CASSQVVRGLRTEAFF; DNA: TGTGCCAGCAGCCAAGTTGTAAGAGGACTTCGGACTGAAGCTTTCTTT
V: TRBV7-8; J: TRBJ2-4; D: NA; size: NA; CDR3: CASSLSQENIQYF; DNA: TGTGCCAGCAGCTTATCTCAGGAAAACATTCAGTACTTC
V: TRBV29-1; J: TRBJ1-1; D: NA; size: NA; CDR3: CSVEFYRGKPEAFF; DNA: TGCAGCGTTGAATTCTATAGAGGGAAGCCTGAAGCTTTCTTT
V: TRBV4-1; J: TRBJ2-7; D: TRBD1; size: few; CDR3: CASSLGQGYYEQYF; DNA: TGCGCCAGCAGCCTTGGACAGGGGTATTACGAGCAGTACTTC
V: TRBV29-1; J: TRBJ2-3; D: NA; size: NA; CDR3: CSVGSGDRTDTQYF; DNA: TGCAGCGTTGGATCAGGGGACCGCACAGATACGCAGTATTTT
V: TRBV5-1; J: TRBJ2-1; D: NA; size: NA; CDR3: CASSRRADRGEQFF; DNA: TGCGCCAGCAGCCGGAGGGCGGACCGGGGTGAGCAGTTCTTC
V: TRBV29-1; J: TRBJ2-3; D: NA; size: NA; CDR3: CSVEGVGGTDTQYF; DNA: TGCAGCGTTGAAGGGGTGGGGGGCACAGATACGCAGTATTTT
V: TRBV7-3; J: TRBJ1-1; D: NA; size: NA; CDR3: CASSPDSGGRTEAFF; DNA: TGTGCCAGCAGCCCCGATTCCGGGGGGCGGACTGAAGCTTTCTTT
V: TRBV2; J: TRBJ2-4; D: NA; size: NA; CDR3: CASFELAKNIQYF; DNA: TGTGCCAGCTTCGAGCTAGCCAAAAACATTCAGTACTTC
V: TRBV4-2; J: TRBJ2-5; D: NA; size: NA; CDR3: CASSQDYQTETQYF; DNA: TGTGCCAGCAGCCAAGATTACCAGACGGAGACCCAGTACTTC
V: TRBV6-5; J: TRBJ2-3; D: NA; size: NA; CDR3: CASSSGRGLDTQYF; DNA: TGTGCCAGCAGTTCCGGGCGGGGGCTAGATACGCAGTATTTT
V: TRBV10-3; J: TRBJ2-2; D: TRBD1; size: NA; CDR3: CAISGQGAYTGELFF; DNA: TGTGCCATCAGTGGACAGGGGGCTTACACCGGGGAGCTGTTTTTT
V: TRBV7-9; J: TRBJ1-1; D: TRBD1; size: NA; CDR3: CASSLRQGSAEAFF; DNA: TGTGCCAGCAGCTTGAGACAGGGTAGCGCTGAAGCTTTCTTT
V: TRBV10-3; J: TRBJ1-5; D: TRBD1; size: NA; CDR3: CAISEQGASNQPQHF; DNA: TGTGCCATCAGTGAACAGGGGGCTAGCAATCAGCCCCAGCATTTT
V: TRBV4-1; J: TRBJ2-2; D: NA; size: NA; CDR3: CASSQDRFVGELFF; DNA: TGCGCCAGCAGCCAAGATCGGTTCGTCGGGGAGCTGTTTTTT
V: TRBV29-1; J: TRBJ2-6; D: NA; size: NA; CDR3: CSTLDSAGANVLTF; DNA: TGCAGCACTCTAGACAGTGCAGGGGCCAACGTCCTGACTTTC
V: TRBV5-1; J: TRBJ2-6; D: NA; size: NA; CDR3: CASSLGPGGANVLTF; DNA: TGCGCCAGCAGCTTGGGACCCGGTGGGGCCAACGTCCTGACTTTC
V: TRBV19; J: TRBJ2-1; D: NA; size: NA; CDR3: CASGTGNGRNNEQFF; DNA: TGTGCCAGTGGAACAGGGAATGGGAGGAACAATGAGCAGTTCTTC
V: TRBV11-3; J: TRBJ2-1; D: NA; size: NA; CDR3: CASSQSAVRGNEQFF; DNA: TGTGCCAGCAGCCAATCCGCGGTAAGGGGCAATGAGCAGTTCTTC
V: TRBV2; J: TRBJ1-6; D: NA; size: NA; CDR3: CASKTEFSYNSPLHF; DNA: TGTGCCAGCAAAACAGAATTCTCCTATAATTCACCCCTCCACTTT
V: TRBV30; J: TRBJ2-2; D: TRBD1; size: few; CDR3: CAWKQGPNTGELFF; DNA: TGTGCCTGGAAACAGGGGCCGAACACCGGGGAGCTGTTTTTT
V: TRBV4-2; J: TRBJ1-6; D: NA; size: NA; CDR3: CASENLGVSPLHF; DNA: TGTGCCAGCGAGAACCTAGGGGTTTCACCCCTCCACTTT
V: TRBV27; J: TRBJ2-3; D: TRBD1; size: NA; CDR3: CASSSPQGAQYF; DNA: TGTGCCAGCAGTTCCCCACAGGGGGCGCAGTATTTT
V: TRBV2; J: TRBJ2-5; D: TRBD1; size: NA; CDR3: CASSEALRRGRRETQYF; DNA: TGTGCCAGCAGTGAAGCGCTTCGTAGGGGGCGCCGGGAGACCCAGTACTTC
V: TRBV18; J: TRBJ1-3; D: NA; size: NA; CDR3: CASSTEAGNTIYF; DNA: TGTGCCAGCTCAACCGAGGCTGGAAACACCATATATTTT
V: TRBV5-6; J: TRBJ1-4; D: NA; size: NA; CDR3: CASSSTLNRATNEKLFF; DNA: TGTGCCAGCAGCTCCACTCTGAACAGGGCAACTAATGAAAAACTGTTTTTT
V: TRBV7-9; J: TRBJ2-6; D: NA; size: NA; CDR3: CASASGANVLTF; DNA: TGTGCCAGCGCCAGTGGGGCCAACGTCCTGACTTTC
V: TRBV11-2; J: TRBJ2-7; D: TRBD1; size: NA; CDR3: CASSGPWTGTFEQYF; DNA: TGTGCCAGCAGCGGTCCGTGGACAGGGACCTTCGAGCAGTACTTC
V: TRBV20-1; J: TRBJ2-7; D: NA; size: once; CDR3: CSAIRAYEQYF; DNA: TGCAGTGCTATACGGGCCTACGAGCAGTACTTC
V: TRBV7-7; J: TRBJ2-3; D: NA; size: NA; CDR3: CASSLGGEVLYF; DNA: TGTGCTAGCAGCTTAGGAGGGGAGGTTTTGTATTTT
V: TRBV7-9; J: TRBJ2-5; D: TRBD1; size: NA; CDR3: CASSYRGETQYF; DNA: TGTGCCAGCAGCTACAGGGGAGAGACCCAGTACTTC
V: TRBV5-1; J: TRBJ2-7; D: TRBD1; size: NA; CDR3: CASNYGQGAYEQYF; DNA: TGCGCCAGCAACTACGGACAGGGAGCCTACGAGCAGTACTTC
V: TRBV9; J: TRBJ2-7; D: TRBD2; size: NA; CDR3: CASSVGPLAASSYEQYF; DNA: TGTGCCAGCAGCGTAGGGCCCCTAGCGGCTAGCTCCTACGAGCAGTACTTC
V: TRBV29-1; J: TRBJ1-2; D: NA; size: NA; CDR3: CSPRVLVRGYTF; DNA: TGCAGCCCCCGGGTGTTAGTACGTGGCTACACCTTC
V: TRBV7-9; J: TRBJ1-3; D: NA; size: NA; CDR3: CASSSTSRPGNTIYF; DNA: TGTGCCAGCAGCTCCACCTCGAGGCCTGGAAACACCATATATTTT
V: TRBV19; J: TRBJ1-1; D: TRBD1; size: once; CDR3: CASSTFGTGNTEAFF; DNA: TGTGCCAGTAGTACATTCGGGACAGGGAACACTGAAGCTTTCTTT
V: TRBV5-1; J: TRBJ1-1; D: NA; size: NA; CDR3: CASSVRGGTEAFF; DNA: TGCGCCAGCAGCGTGAGGGGAGGCACTGAAGCTTTCTTT
V: TRBV10-3; J: TRBJ1-1; D: NA; size: NA; CDR3: CAIRMDGRAFF; DNA: TGTGCCATCAGGATGGACGGTCGGGCTTTCTTT
V: TRBV4-1; J: TRBJ2-6; D: NA; size: NA; CDR3: CASSQDVTAANVLTF; DNA: TGCGCCAGCAGCCAAGATGTGACAGCGGCCAACGTCCTGACTTTC
V: TRBV30; J: TRBJ2-1; D: TRBD2; size: NA; CDR3: CAATKRGAYNEQFF; DNA: TGTGCCGCAACCAAGCGGGGGGCGTACAATGAGCAGTTCTTC
V: TRBV5-1; J: TRBJ2-3; D: TRBD2; size: NA; CDR3: CASSFQLAGPTDTQYF; DNA: TGCGCCAGCAGCTTCCAGCTAGCGGGTCCCACAGATACGCAGTATTTT
V: TRBV7-2; J: TRBJ2-6; D: NA; size: NA; CDR3: CASSLGGIYKANVLTF; DNA: TGTGCCAGCAGCTTAGGCGGGATCTATAAAGCCAACGTCCTGACTTTC
V: TRBV7-8; J: TRBJ2-7; D: NA; size: few; CDR3: CASSSTRGLGQYF; DNA: TGTGCCAGCAGCTCGACAAGGGGTTTAGGGCAGTACTTC
V: TRBV18; J: TRBJ1-5; D: TRBD1; size: NA; CDR3: CASSQKTGTNQPQHF; DNA: TGTGCCAGCTCCCAGAAGACAGGGACCAATCAGCCCCAGCATTTT
V: TRBV5-6; J: TRBJ1-2; D: NA; size: few; CDR3: CASSLAMTANYGYTF; DNA: TGTGCCAGCAGCTTGGCGATGACCGCCAACTATGGCTACACCTTC
V: TRBV19; J: TRBJ2-3; D: TRBD1; size: NA; CDR3: CASSSWDRDTDTQYF; DNA: TGTGCCAGTAGCTCTTGGGACAGGGACACAGATACGCAGTATTTT
V: TRBV10-3; J: TRBJ1-5; D: NA; size: NA; CDR3: CAIGRDSNQPQHF; DNA: TGTGCCATCGGCAGGGATAGCAATCAGCCCCAGCATTTT
V: TRBV6-6; J: TRBJ2-1; D: NA; size: NA; CDR3: CASRSSGGGEQFF; DNA: TGTGCCAGCAGATCCAGCGGAGGGGGTGAGCAGTTCTTC